This T cell receptor beta chain was captured in a study of blood T cell repertoires in COVID-19. About the study: Whether acute or convalescent, the COVID-19 samples came from the United States, Italy and Spain. T cells, B-cell-depleted T cells, or PBMCs supplied cDNA or gDNA.

Per the original data handling: Reference gene primer amplification in the assay estimated nucleated cell counts. Some clones are missing from TCRdb's copy, which holds only in-frame ones; the method was immunoSEQ multiplex PCR. V and J calls plus clone size are reproduced from that table; the DNA served to infer D and trimming. The sample holds tens of thousands of clones, more than 70% seen once. The length of the CDR3 is 16 residues. CDR1 MNHNY and CDR2 SVGAGI come from the germline V gene (reference sequence). V lost 5 bases and J 1 base, leaving 17 bases between the germline ends. The sample comprised peripheral blood. The clonotype originates from a man aged 50 to 60 with COVID-19, enrolled during active disease. This rearrangement joins TRBV6-6 to TRBJ2-5; a weak D match, TRBD2 (5 bases). CDR3 residues: CASSSPGIRAQETQYF. The CDR3 region has the DNA TGTGCCAGCAGTAGCCCGGGGATTAGGGCCCAAGAGACCCAGTACTTC.